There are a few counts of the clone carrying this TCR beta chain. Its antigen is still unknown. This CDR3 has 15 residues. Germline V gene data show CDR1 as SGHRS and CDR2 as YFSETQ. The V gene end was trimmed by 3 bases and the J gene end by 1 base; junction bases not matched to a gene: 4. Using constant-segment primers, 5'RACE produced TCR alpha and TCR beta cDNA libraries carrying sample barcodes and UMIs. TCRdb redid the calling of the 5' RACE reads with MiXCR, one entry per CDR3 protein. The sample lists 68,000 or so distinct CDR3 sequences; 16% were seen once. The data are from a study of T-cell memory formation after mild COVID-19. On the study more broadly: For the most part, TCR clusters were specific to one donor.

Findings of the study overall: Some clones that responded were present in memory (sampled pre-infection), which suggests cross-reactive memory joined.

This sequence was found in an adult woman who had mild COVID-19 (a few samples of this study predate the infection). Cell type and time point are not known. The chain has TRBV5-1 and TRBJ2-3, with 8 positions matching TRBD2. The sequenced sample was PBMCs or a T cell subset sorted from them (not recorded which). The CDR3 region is CASSSAGGRTDTQYF. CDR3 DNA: TGCGCCAGCAGCTCGGCGGGGGGCCGCACAGATACGCAGTATTTT.